Shown below are 17 T cell receptor beta chains from a single sample sequenced in a study of blood T cell repertoires in COVID-19. Libraries were prepared by immunoSEQ multiplex PCR; TCRdb keeps only in-frame clonotypes and omits some of them. The repertoire holds some 270,000 clones, with about 91% as singletons. The sample was peripheral blood. The receptors derive from a woman aged 40-49 years who had recovered from COVID-19.

The chain uses TRBV3-1 (or the pseudogene TRBV3-2) and TRBJ2-1, with 13 bases fitting TRBD2. In germline, CDR1 is LGHDT, CDR2 YNNKEL (reference sequence). Trimming removed 2 bases from V and 9 bases from J; junction bases left unmatched: 7. The CDR3 spans 16 residues. The CDR3: CASSQRLAGGTGEQFF. DNA for the CDR3: TGTGCCAGCAGCCAAAGACTAGCGGGGGGTACCGGTGAGCAGTTCTTC.

This CDR3 is CATSPTGDHSGYTF. DNA of the CDR3: TGTGCCACCAGTCCCACAGGGGACCATAGTGGCTACACCTTC. The rearrangement links TRBV24-1 to TRBJ1-2; 7 nucleotides match TRBD1. With 6 bases clipped from V and 7 bases from J, the junction kept 10 bases outside the gene matches. In germline, CDR1 is KGHDR, CDR2 SFDVKD. The CDR3 totals 14 residues.

J is TRBJ1-1 and V is TRBV19; 8 nucleotides agree with TRBD1. With V trimmed by 5 bases and J by 5 bases, 4 bases remained unmatched. The germline CDR1 and CDR2 sequences are LNHDA and SQIVND (reference sequence). The CDR3 is 13 amino acids. This CDR3 reads CASSVQGDTEAFF. DNA of the CDR3: TGTGCCAGTAGTGTACAGGGGGATACTGAAGCTTTCTTT.

This clone showed up just once. The chain recombines TRBV25-1 with TRBJ2-2, with a tentative D call TRBD1 (6 bases). The CDR3 runs 17 residues. V shed 0 bases and J shed 1 base, with 12 bases lying between them. Germline CDR1 MGHDK, CDR2 SYGVNS. CDR3 nucleotides: TGTGCCAGCAGTGAATATGCAGGGGTAAAGAACACCGGGGAGCTGTTTTTT. Translation: CASSEYAGVKNTGELFF. The entire variable domain, with the rest obtained from reference TRBV25-1 and TRBJ2-2, is as follows: EADIYQTPRYLVIGTGKKITLECSQTMGHDKMYWYQQDPGMELHLIHYSYGVNSTEKGDLSSESTVSRIRTEHFPLTLESARPSHTSQYLCASSEYAGVKNTGELFFGEGSRLTVL.

This chain uses TRBV7-9 with TRBJ1-3; no firm D call. V lost 5 bases to trimming and J lost 6 bases, with 23 bases between them. Germline V gives CDR1 SEHNR, CDR2 FQNEAQ (reference sequence). This CDR3 is 17 amino acids long. CDR3 loop: CASSPFPRNPHVNTIYF. CDR3 in DNA: TGTGCCAGCAGCCCGTTCCCACGAAACCCACATGTAAACACCATATATTTT.

This clone showed up just a few times. This rearrangement joins TRBV5-4 to TRBJ1-5, with TRBD1 as a possible D gene (6 bases). CDR1 and CDR2 (germline): SGHNT, YYREEE (reference sequence). The V end lost 2 bases, the J end lost 6 bases, and 9 bases lay between the germline ends. This CDR3 comprises 13 residues. This chain's CDR3 is CASSLQGGQPQHF. The CDR3 DNA is TGTGCCAGCAGCTTACAGGGTGGTCAGCCCCAGCATTTT.

A note on this clone: Other DNA sequences in the sample encode the same CDR3. The rearrangement joins TRBV29-1 to TRBJ2-2; 9 bases fit TRBD1. V was pared by 2 bases and J by 5 bases, with 3 bases of the junction left unmatched. CDR3 size: 14 residues. From germline, CDR1 is SQVTM and CDR2 ANQGSEA. The CDR3 bases are TGCAGCGTTGAACGACAGGGGGGAACCGGGGAGCTGTTTTTT. Protein product: CSVERQGGTGELFF.

CDR3: CATSDPGQSYEQYF. DNA of the CDR3: TGTGCCACCAGTGACCCGGGACAGAGTTACGAGCAGTACTTC. This chain links TRBV24-1 with TRBJ2-7; 7 nucleotides align to TRBD1. The trim removed 4 bases at V and 4 bases at J, leaving 6 bases unmatched. Germline values: CDR1 KGHDR, CDR2 SFDVKD. The CDR3 runs 14 residues.

The J gene is TRBJ1-5, the V gene TRBV4-1; D ambiguous. Germline V gene lookup returns CDR1 MGHRA and CDR2 YSYEKL. This CDR3 is 13 amino acids long. V was cut by 5 bases and J by 6 bases, with 11 bases left in between. CDR3 bases: TGCGCCAGCAGCTTCGGAGAGGGTCAGCCCCAGCATTTT. It is translated as CASSFGEGQPQHF.

The chain couples TRBV28 to TRBJ1-2, with a possible D match to TRBD1 (6 bases). Germline CDR1 reads MDHEN; CDR2 reads SYDVKM. This CDR3 contains 15 residues. The V end was cut by 4 bases, the J end by 0 bases, with 12 bases between. CDR3: CASSSPQGTNYGYTF. The CDR3 DNA reads as TGTGCCAGCAGTTCACCACAGGGTACTAACTATGGCTACACCTTC.

This clone was seen more than once but under ten times. The genes are TRBV6-1 and TRBJ1-5; D not certain. CDR1 and CDR2 from the germline V gene are MNHNS and SASEGT. CDR3 size: 15 residues. The V and J ends lost 2 bases and 4 bases respectively, with 12 bases between them. CDR3 amino acids: CASSEIPGKNQPQHF. CDR3 nucleotide sequence: TGTGCCAGCAGTGAAATCCCGGGTAAGAATCAGCCCCAGCATTTT.

The V and J genes are TRBV18 and TRBJ2-7; TRBD2 is a possible D gene (5 bases). Germline CDR1 and CDR2: KGHSH and LQKENI. This CDR3 has 13 residues. V dropped 2 bases and J dropped 6 bases, with 11 bases sitting between them. The CDR3 reads CASSPNGRGEQYV. The CDR3 DNA reads as TGTGCCAGCTCACCAAATGGTCGGGGCGAGCAGTACGTC.

The chain couples TRBV11-2 to TRBJ2-4; D is perhaps TRBD2 (6 bases). V gave up 7 bases and J gave up 6 bases, with 16 bases separating them. The germline gives CDR1 SGHAT, CDR2 FQNNGV. The CDR3 totals 14 residues. CDR3 residues: CASTLTTGGNIQYF. CDR3 nucleotide sequence: TGTGCCAGCACCCTTACAACCGGGGGAAACATTCAGTACTTC.

The rearrangement links TRBV30 to TRBJ1-5, with D possibly matching TRBD1 (5 bases). CDR3 length: 14 residues. Trimming took off 0 bases at V and 7 bases at J, with 13 bases between the two ends. Germline V gives CDR1 GTSNPN, CDR2 SVGIG (reference sequence). CDR3 in amino acids: CAWSVYGAYQPQHF. DNA for the CDR3: TGTGCCTGGAGTGTATATGGGGCGTACCAGCCCCAGCATTTT. The full variable domain, rest sourced from reference TRBV30 and TRBJ1-5, is SQTIHQWPATLVQPVGSPLSLECTVEGTSNPNLYWYRQAAGRGLQLLFYSVGIGQISSEVPQNLSASRPQDRQFILSSKKLLLSDSGFYLCAWSVYGAYQPQHFGDGTRLSIL.

V and J are TRBV7-2 and TRBJ2-1; the match to TRBD2 covers 11 bases. This CDR3 spans 15 amino acids. V lost 5 bases and J lost 5; bases outside the gene matches: 5. Per germline, CDR1 SGHTA and CDR2 FQGNSA. Here the CDR3 reads CASSPGTSGNNEQFF. CDR3 sequence (DNA): TGTGCCAGCAGCCCGGGGACTAGCGGTAACAATGAGCAGTTCTTC.

The V and J genes are TRBV19 and TRBJ1-5, with D perhaps TRBD1 (6 bases). This CDR3 region has 13 residues. The germline V and J ends were trimmed by 11 bases and 3 bases, with 14 bases remaining between them. CDR1 is LNHDA, CDR2 SQIVND, per germline (reference sequence). CDR3 nucleotide sequence: TGTGCCGCCGGCGGGGGCCTCAATCAGCCCCAGCATTTT. Its protein is CAAGGGLNQPQHF.

The chain carries TRBV2 and TRBJ2-2; 7 bases line up with TRBD1. V gave up 3 bases and J gave up 1 base; unmatched junction bases: 11. Germline values: CDR1 SNHLY, CDR2 FYNNEI. The length of the CDR3 is 18 residues. The CDR3 region has the DNA TGTGCCAGCAGTGAGAGGCGGACAGGCGGCGGGAACACCGGGGAGCTGTTTTTT. Translated: CASSERRTGGGNTGELFF.